These 21 T cell receptor beta chains originate from one sample sequenced in a study of cytomegalovirus exposure and HLA in healthy donors. 60 Vbeta and 13 Jbeta primers were used in PCR. Libraries were prepared by immunoSEQ multiplex PCR; TCRdb keeps only in-frame clonotypes and omits some of them. The sample contains some 110,000 clones, approximately 80% of which appear only once. Sequencing input: PBMCs. These receptors were taken from a man aged 30 to 45 in good health and CMV-seropositive.

This rearrangement joins TRBV11-3 to TRBJ2-1, with D perhaps TRBD2 (6 bases). Per the germline V gene, CDR1 is SGHNT and CDR2 is YENEEA. This CDR3 is 16 amino acids long. V dropped 6 bases and J dropped 0 bases, with 15 bases sitting between them. The CDR3 DNA reads TGTGCCAGCAGTTCACGGGGGAGCAACTCCTACAATGAGCAGTTCTTC. As protein: CASSSRGSNSYNEQFF.

This clone came up a few times. V is TRBV13 and J is TRBJ1-1; TRBD1 is a possible D gene (6 bases). CDR3 size: 13 residues. V dropped 4 bases and J dropped 5 bases, with 11 bases sitting between them. Germline CDR1 reads PRHDT; CDR2 reads FYEKMQ (reference sequence). CDR3 protein: CASSSPGQTEAFF. The CDR3 nucleotides are TGTGCCAGCAGCTCGCCAGGACAGACTGAAGCTTTCTTT.

The rearrangement joins TRBV18 to TRBJ2-3; 9 bases line up with TRBD2. With 3 bases clipped from V and 7 bases from J, the junction kept 5 bases outside the gene matches. There are 14 residues in the CDR3. CDR1 and CDR2 from the germline V gene are KGHSH and LQKENI. The CDR3 DNA reads as TGTGCCAGCTCACCTCTAGCGGGGCTCCATACGCAGTATTTT. Amino acid sequence: CASSPLAGLHTQYF.

The V and J genes are TRBV7-6 and TRBJ2-6, with D perhaps TRBD2 (5 bases). Germline CDR1 reads SGHVS; CDR2 reads FNYEAQ. The V end was cut by 2 bases, the J end by 4 bases, with 18 bases between. The CDR3 runs 18 residues. This chain's CDR3 is CASSLITARRAGANVLTF. CDR3 coding DNA: TGTGCCAGCAGCTTAATTACAGCCCGGCGGGCGGGGGCCAACGTCCTGACTTTC.

The V gene is TRBV11-2, the J gene TRBJ2-2; D gene uncertain. Trimming took off 1 base at V and 1 base at J, with 7 bases between the two ends. From germline, CDR1 is SGHAT and CDR2 FQNNGV. The CDR3 covers 15 residues. CDR3 nucleotide sequence: TGTGCCAGCAGCTTAGTTTTCGGGAACACCGGGGAGCTGTTTTTT. This sequence encodes CASSLVFGNTGELFF.

The V gene is TRBV7-9, the J gene TRBJ2-7; 7 nucleotides match TRBD1. CDR3 length: 14 residues. Losses at the gene ends were 5 bases for V and 2 bases for J; bases not matched to a gene: 6. CDR1 SEHNR and CDR2 FQNEAQ come from the germline V gene (reference sequence). CDR3 nucleotides: TGTGCCAGCAGCGCCGGGGACAGACCCTACGAGCAGTACTTC. Translation: CASSAGDRPYEQYF.

This sequence joins TRBV5-1 and TRBJ1-2, with 7 bases aligning to TRBD1. In germline, CDR1 is SGHRS, CDR2 YFSETQ. With 1 base clipped from V and 2 bases from J, the junction kept 5 bases outside the gene matches. The CDR3 length is 15 residues. The CDR3 protein is CASSLLGTENYGYTF. The DNA of the CDR3 is TGCGCCAGCAGCTTGTTAGGGACAGAAAACTATGGCTACACCTTC.

V is TRBV7-3 and J is TRBJ2-1; TRBD2 is a possible D gene (6 bases). The CDR3 spans 15 residues. The germline V gene has CDR1 SGHTA and CDR2 FQGTGA. Between the trimmed V and J ends, which lost 5 bases and 7 bases, there was a span of 18 bases. CDR3 sequence (DNA): TGTGCCAGCAGCCTACTCCGGGGGACCGAAAATGAGCAGTTCTTC. The encoded protein is CASSLLRGTENEQFF.

The rearrangement uses TRBV30 and TRBJ1-1; D gene uncertain. With 3 bases removed from V and 4 bases from J, the gap between germline ends came to 15 bases. The CDR3 totals 14 residues. Germline V lookup: CDR1 GTSNPN, CDR2 SVGIG (reference sequence). CDR3 coding DNA: TGTGCCTGGAGGGGTAAGGCTAGGTCCACTGAAGCTTTCTTT. Protein sequence: CAWRGKARSTEAFF.

The CDR3 sequence is CASSVEATTDTQYF. The DNA of the CDR3 is TGTGCCAGCAGTGTGGAGGCCACCACAGATACGCAGTATTTT. V usage is TRBV6-1 and J usage is TRBJ2-3, with D possibly being TRBD2 (5 bases). CDR1 MNHNS and CDR2 SASEGT come from the germline V gene. Trimming pared 4 bases from V and 2 bases from J, leaving 10 bases between. CDR3 length: 14 residues.

The sample holds one count of this clone. The chain recombines TRBV6-1 with TRBJ1-5, with D unclear. Germline-derived CDR1 and CDR2 are MNHNS and SASEGT. The V end was cut by 4 bases, the J end by 6 bases, with 7 bases between. CDR3 length equals 12 residues. The CDR3 sequence: CASSGSRQPQHF. In DNA, the CDR3 is TGTGCCAGCAGTGGGAGTCGTCAGCCCCAGCATTTT.

This chain links TRBV5-6 with TRBJ1-1; 7 positions match TRBD1. With V trimmed by 4 bases and J by 7 bases, 7 bases remained unmatched. The CDR3 spans 13 residues. Germline CDR1 and CDR2: SGHDT and YYEEEE. The CDR3 region is CASSLRQGREAFF. The CDR3 DNA reads TGTGCCAGCAGCCTGAGACAGGGTCGTGAAGCTTTCTTT. Filled out from reference TRBV5-6 and TRBJ1-1, the complete variable domain reads DAGVTQSPTHLIKTRGQQVTLRCSPKSGHDTVSWYQQALGQGPQFIFQYYEEEERQRGNFPDRFSGHQFPNYSSELNVNALLLGDSALYLCASSLRQGREAFFGQGTRLTVV.

This clone was observed once. The chain joins TRBV5-4 to TRBJ2-1; 9 bases map to TRBD2. The germline CDR1 and CDR2 sequences are SGHNT and YYREEE (reference sequence). The length of the CDR3 is 15 residues. V lost 3 bases to trimming and J lost 4 bases; unmatched junction nucleotides: 5. In DNA form, the CDR3 reads TGTGCCAGCAGCTCCCGACTAGCGGAGTACAATGAGCAGTTCTTC. Translating gives CASSSRLAEYNEQFF.

The V and J genes are TRBV7-2 and TRBJ1-1; tentative D call: TRBD1 (6 bases). The CDR3 runs to 13 residues. Trimming removed 0 bases at V and 4 bases at J, with 6 bases between. The germline CDR1 and CDR2 sequences are SGHTA and FQGNSA. In DNA form, the CDR3 reads TGTGCCAGCAGCTTAGCGACAGGCACTGAAGCTTTCTTT. This gives the protein CASSLATGTEAFF.

The chain joins TRBV2 to TRBJ1-5, with a possible D match to TRBD1 (6 bases). This CDR3 has 15 amino acids. Deletions cut 2 bases from V and 13 bases from J, with 21 bases between. Germline lookup yields CDR1 SNHLY and CDR2 FYNNEI. This CDR3 reads CASSERGGYPALQHF. The CDR3 region has the DNA TGTGCCAGCAGTGAAAGGGGGGGATATCCTGCTTTGCAGCATTTT.

The V call is TRBV2, the J call TRBJ1-2; the match to TRBD1 covers 10 bases. Trimming took 3 bases from V and 4 from J; bases not matched to a gene: 5. Germline V lookup: CDR1 SNHLY, CDR2 FYNNEI. The CDR3 runs to 15 residues. In DNA, the CDR3 is TGTGCCAGCAGTGATGAGGGACAGGGGACCTATGGCTACACCTTC. This sequence encodes CASSDEGQGTYGYTF.

The rearrangement links TRBV23-1 to TRBJ2-7; D remains unclear. TRBV23-1 is labeled an ORF, and its function is uncertain. Trimming stripped 0 bases from V and 5 bases from J, with 8 bases between. This CDR3 has 13 residues. The CDR3 is CASSQSGVHEQYV. The CDR3 DNA is TGCGCCAGCAGTCAATCGGGCGTCCACGAGCAGTACGTC.

This clone was seen only once. The chain is built from TRBV19 and TRBJ1-2; 8 positions match TRBD1. Germline CDR1 and CDR2: LNHDA and SQIVND (reference sequence). With 1 base clipped from V and 1 base from J, the junction kept 5 bases outside the gene matches. The CDR3 has 16 residues. CDR3 DNA sequence: TGTGCCAGTAGTATAGCGGACAGGGCAGGTAACTATGGCTACACCTTC. Its translation is CASSIADRAGNYGYTF.

V gene TRBV27 combines with J gene TRBJ2-3; 14 positions agree with TRBD2. In germline, CDR1 is MNHEY, CDR2 SMNVEV (reference sequence). The V gene end was trimmed by 1 base and the J gene end by 0 bases; junction bases not matched to a gene: 6. The CDR3 loop spans 19 amino acids. The CDR3 here is CASSLFGLAGGPSTDTQYF. The CDR3 DNA sequence: TGTGCCAGCAGTTTATTTGGACTAGCGGGAGGCCCTAGCACAGATACGCAGTATTTT.

The chain uses TRBV14 and TRBJ1-3; TRBD1 matches 7 bases. The CDR3 consists of 17 residues. Germline loops: CDR1 SGHDN, CDR2 FVKESK. V lost 3 bases to trimming and J lost 1 base; unmatched junction nucleotides: 9. The CDR3 here is CASSQDQTGYSGNTIYF. In nucleotides, the CDR3 is TGTGCCAGCAGCCAGGACCAGACAGGGTATTCTGGAAACACCATATATTTT.

V and J are TRBV5-6 and TRBJ2-1; TRBD2 might be the D (6 bases). Looked up from germline, CDR1 is SGHDT and CDR2 is YYEEEE. The CDR3 totals 13 residues. Trimming stripped 1 base from V and 7 bases from J, with 9 bases between. The CDR3 DNA reads TGTGCCAGCAGCTTGTTCGGGGGAAATGAGCAGTTCTTC. As protein: CASSLFGGNEQFF.